These 14 T cell receptor beta chains originate from one sample sequenced in a study of monozygotic twins with cystic fibrosis. Libraries were prepared by immunoSEQ multiplex PCR; TCRdb keeps only in-frame clonotypes and omits some of them. The sample has about 30,000 clones, 90% seen once. Sequenced: blood. These receptors were collected from a girl aged 2-9 years with cystic fibrosis.

The CDR3 spells CASSEYGTGTGFGNTIYF. In DNA form, the CDR3 reads TGTGCCAGCAGTGAATATGGGACTGGGACAGGGTTTGGAAACACCATATATTTT. V is TRBV25-1 and J is TRBJ1-3; 9 bases align to TRBD1. CDR3 length: 18 residues. Germline CDR1 is MGHDK and CDR2 is SYGVNS. J was trimmed by 3 bases and V by 0 bases; bases with no gene match: 9.

This sequence joins TRBV14 and TRBJ2-7; no clear D. Germline CDR1 and CDR2: SGHDN and FVKESK. V was trimmed by 1 base and J by 2 bases, leaving 6 bases between them. The CDR3 has 13 amino acids. CDR3 protein: CASSQVHTYEQYF. The CDR3 nucleotides read TGTGCCAGCAGCCAAGTTCACACCTACGAGCAGTACTTC.

V is TRBV27 and J is TRBJ1-4; possibly TRBD1 for D (6 bases). Per germline, CDR1 MNHEY and CDR2 SMNVEV (reference sequence). This CDR3 is built from 14 residues. Trimming left V 4 bases short and J 6 bases short, with 12 bases between. The CDR3 region is CASSSGVRYEKLFF. The CDR3 region has the DNA TGTGCCAGCAGTTCAGGGGTACGGTATGAAAAACTGTTTTTT. The full variable domain, rest sourced from reference TRBV27 and TRBJ1-4, is EAQVTQNPRYLITVTGKKLTVTCSQNMNHEYMSWYRQDPGLGLRQIYYSMNVEVTDKGDVPEGYKVSRKEKRNFPLILESPSPNQTSLYFCASSSGVRYEKLFFGSGTQLSVL.

The chain employs TRBV27 and TRBJ1-1, with no clear D. The germline gives CDR1 MNHEY, CDR2 SMNVEV (reference sequence). Trimming took 0 bases from V and 3 from J, leaving 14 bases between them. The CDR3 sequence is 16 residues long. In DNA form, the CDR3 reads TGTGCCAGCAGTTTATCCCAGACACATTGGTACACTGAAGCTTTCTTT. It is translated as CASSLSQTHWYTEAFF.

The CDR3 sequence: CASSHSGGSYNSPLHF. CDR3 in DNA: TGTGCCAGCAGCCACAGCGGGGGCTCCTATAATTCACCCCTCCACTTT. This chain joins TRBV7-2 and TRBJ1-6, with a possible D match to TRBD1 (5 bases). The ends were cut back, 5 bases at V and 0 bases at J, with 11 bases in the middle. Germline lookup yields CDR1 SGHTA and CDR2 FQGNSA. The CDR3 spans 16 residues.

The J gene is TRBJ2-2, the V gene TRBV7-2; D could derive from TRBD1 or TRBD2 (5 bases each). CDR1 and CDR2 from the germline V gene are SGHTA and FQGNSA. The CDR3 is 14 amino acids. Trimming cost V 5 bases and J 6 bases, with 13 bases left between them. The CDR3 here is CASSAQGPPGELFF. For the CDR3, the DNA is TGTGCCAGCAGCGCGCAGGGACCGCCCGGGGAGCTGTTTTTT. The whole variable domain, filled in from reference TRBV7-2 and TRBJ2-2, reads GAGVSQSPSNKVTEKGKDVELRCDPISGHTALYWYRQSLGQGLEFLIYFQGNSAPDKSGLPSDRFSAERTGGSVSTLTIQRTQQEDSAVYLCASSAQGPPGELFFGEGSRLTVL.

The chain employs TRBV6-5 and TRBJ2-2; tentatively, D is TRBD1 or TRBD2 (6 bases each). The CDR3 runs 13 residues. V lost 5 bases and J lost 3, with 7 bases in between. The germline V gene encodes CDR1 MNHEY and CDR2 SVGAGI. CDR3 coding DNA: TGTGCCAGCAGTAGGGGGGACACCGGGGAGCTGTTTTTT. Translation gives CASSRGDTGELFF.

The chain links TRBV6-5 to TRBJ2-2; D unresolved. Germline V gene data show CDR1 as MNHEY and CDR2 as SVGAGI. The CDR3 covers 15 residues. The ends were cut back, 2 bases at V and 1 base at J, with 8 bases in the middle. The CDR3 sequence is CASSYEGLNTGELFF. CDR3 sequence (DNA): TGTGCCAGCAGTTACGAAGGGTTGAACACCGGGGAGCTGTTTTTT.

The chain combines TRBV7-3 with TRBJ1-5; TRBD1 agrees at 7 bases. This CDR3 has 16 amino acids. Germline lookup yields CDR1 SGHTA and CDR2 FQGTGA. V shed 5 bases, J shed 2 bases, and the junction held 9 bases outside the gene matches. This CDR3 is CASSQIEGACNQPQHF. In DNA, the CDR3 is TGTGCCAGCAGCCAAATCGAGGGGGCGTGCAATCAGCCCCAGCATTTT.

The rearrangement uses TRBV7-2 and TRBJ2-2; D might be TRBD1 (5 bases). CDR1 SGHTA and CDR2 FQGNSA come from the germline V gene. CDR3 length: 15 residues. V lost 5 bases to trimming and J lost 0 bases, with 10 bases between them. The CDR3 DNA reads as TGTGCCAGCAGCCCTGACAGAACGAACACCGGGGAGCTGTTTTTT. Protein sequence: CASSPDRTNTGELFF.

This clone was counted between two and nine times. The chain is built from TRBV18 and TRBJ1-6; 10 nucleotides align to TRBD1. Germline CDR1 is KGHSH and CDR2 is LQKENI. This CDR3 has 18 residues. After removal of 3 bases from V and 8 bases from J, the junction contained 13 bases not matched to a gene. DNA for the CDR3: TGTGCCAGCTCACCCACTCCTACGGCCGGGACAGGGGATTCACCCCTCCACTTT. Translation gives CASSPTPTAGTGDSPLHF.

The gene calls are TRBV7-6 and TRBJ1-5, with D possibly matching TRBD1 (6 bases). With 5 bases removed from V and 3 bases from J, the gap between germline ends came to 11 bases. CDR1 and CDR2 from the germline V gene are SGHVS and FNYEAQ. The CDR3 contains 14 residues. CDR3 residues: CASSPQGYNQPQHF. CDR3 in DNA: TGTGCCAGCAGCCCACAGGGTTACAATCAGCCCCAGCATTTT.

This rearrangement joins TRBV30 to TRBJ1-2; D is ambiguous. CDR3 length: 12 residues. Germline V lookup: CDR1 GTSNPN, CDR2 SVGIG (reference sequence). The germline V and J ends were trimmed by 0 bases and 13 bases, with 15 bases remaining between them. CDR3 protein: CAWSVQSGSSTF. The DNA of the CDR3 is TGTGCCTGGAGTGTACAGAGTGGTTCTAGCACCTTC.

The chain recombines TRBV7-6 with TRBJ2-3; TRBD2 aligns across 16 bases. V was pared by 4 bases and J by 5 bases, with 12 bases of the junction left unmatched. The CDR3 covers 19 residues. CDR1 SGHVS and CDR2 FNYEAQ come from the germline V gene. The CDR3 DNA is TGTGCCAGCAGCTGGTTTCCCGGGACTAGCGGGGGGGCAAAAGATACGCAGTATTTT. Protein product: CASSWFPGTSGGAKDTQYF.